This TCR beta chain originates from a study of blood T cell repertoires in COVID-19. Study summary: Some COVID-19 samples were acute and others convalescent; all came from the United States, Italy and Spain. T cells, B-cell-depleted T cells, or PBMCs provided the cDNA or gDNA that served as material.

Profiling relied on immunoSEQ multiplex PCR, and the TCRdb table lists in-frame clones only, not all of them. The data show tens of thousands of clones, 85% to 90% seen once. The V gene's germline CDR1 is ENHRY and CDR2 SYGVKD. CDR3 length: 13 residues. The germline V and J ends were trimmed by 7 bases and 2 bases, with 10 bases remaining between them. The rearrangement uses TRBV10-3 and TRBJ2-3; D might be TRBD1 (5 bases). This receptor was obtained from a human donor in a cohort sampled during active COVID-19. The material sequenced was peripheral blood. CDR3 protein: CAIKGRDTDTQYF. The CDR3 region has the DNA TGTGCCATCAAGGGGCGAGACACAGATACGCAGTATTTT.